This TCR beta chain emerged from a study of blood T cells in healthy people across ages (dated by TCRdb to between 2015 and 2017). Notes on the research overall: In model experiments, template switching captured about one uniquely barcoded TCR beta cDNA molecule for every two T cells. Two additional independent replicas of 1 million unique cDNA reads from the same blood draw were analyzed for two donors (one aged 18 to 30 and one aged 80 or older). Four age groups were formed from the donors: young (average approximately 16 years), middle-aged (just under 40), aged (62) and long-lived (less than 85). To track age-related changes in TCR beta repertoire diversity, the study relied on deep sequencing normalized with unique cDNA molecular identifiers. To avoid experimental bias, donors of different ages were distributed randomly across sequencing lanes. What the authors observed across the whole study: Estimates of total diversity based on one million sequenced T cells were considered lower bounds and underestimates. As age increased, observed TCR beta diversity per million T cells dropped in a roughly linear way, and a significant reduction was already evident by age approximately 40. Bulk unsorted PBMC profiling prevented conclusive comparison of naive and antigen-experienced compartments. A strong correlation was found between observed TCR beta diversity and the percentage of naive T cells measured by flow cytometry. The CMV infection status of donors was not known, potentially confounding age-related changes in expanded clonotypes. Compared with the aged group, more naive CD4+ T cells, fewer expanded clones and increased TCR diversity were shown by the long-lived group, suggesting age selection.

The approximately 40 donors, aged 6 to 90 years, were systemically healthy Caucasian individuals from Russia. About 9.8 milliliters of peripheral blood were drawn from each donor into EDTA-treated Vacutainer tubes. PBMCs were isolated by Ficoll-Paque density-gradient centrifugation, with at least 6 million obtained per sample. Total RNA, at least 5 micrograms per sample, was extracted from PBMCs with Trizol reagent. For every donor, flow cytometry on a PBMC aliquot measured the percentage of naive CD45RAhigh/CD27high T cells. Compared with germline, V lacks 1 base and J lacks 7 bases; bases without a gene match: 10. The CDR3, cysteine through phenylalanine, is 17 amino acids long. Only the CDR3 part of the read is kept: 51 bases, read in frame from the first base. In the germline V gene, CDR1 corresponds to SGHTA and CDR2 to FQGNSA. Receptor amplification or capture employed 5' RACE. TCRdb records Illumina HiSeq 2500 as the sequencer. A second PCR of roughly 6 to 11 cycles was performed with a sample-barcoded 5' primer and a J-beta primer mix. A template-switch 5' adaptor carrying 12 random nucleotides introduced a unique molecular identifier onto each TCR beta cDNA molecule. Each sample yielded at least 2.5 million CDR3-containing paired-end reads. The Mint cDNA synthesis kit, primed by a TRBC-specific oligonucleotide, was used to synthesize first-strand cDNA from all RNA. All cDNA was treated with uracil-DNA glycosylase and then went through a first 18-cycle PCR with the universal primers M1SS and BC2_uni_R. In the original analysis: For normalization, 1 million high-quality reads, each with a distinct molecular identifier, were randomly selected from each sample. Reads sharing molecular identifiers were discarded rather than binned into consensus sequences. CDR3 identification, clonotype clustering and error correction used MiTCR with a Q25 quality threshold and the strictest error-elimination algorithm. A nonparametric unseen species model with Euler transformation was used to estimate a lower bound on total TCR beta diversity. TCRdb itself trimmed the public reads at Q25 with fastp, ran MiXCR and retained productive beta chains. CDR3 protein duplicates are merged, each entry listing the most common genes and DNA. The V and J calls reflect TCRdb's pipeline rather than the authors' work. The sample table lists a few hundred thousand distinct CDR3 sequences, about 52% of them with a count of one. The ten largest account for under 65% of the sample.

Comments on this clonotype: Its antigen is still unknown. No qualities accompany the bases; no much larger clone lies one base away.

This receptor chain uses TRBV7-2 and TRBJ1-6, with TRBD1 matching 7 junction bases. Sequenced sample: blood. The source is a man aged 60-69 years in good health. CDR3 sequence: CASSLDLAAGGNSPLHF. The DNA sequence reads TGTGCCAGCAGCTTAGATTTGGCGGCAGGGGGAAATTCACCCCTCCACTTT.